The 19 T cell receptor beta chains below were found in one sample sequenced in a study of technical replicates of blood from a few donors. Clones were read by immunoSEQ multiplex PCR, and TCRdb kept only the in-frame ones, dropping some. The sample comprises roughly 68,000 clones, less than 98% of which are singletons, and about 0.28% rests with the top ten. Sequenced input: T cells isolated from PBMCs. All receptors come from a human donor in good health.

The chain recombines TRBV18 with TRBJ1-4; D remains ambiguous. The V gene lost 4 bases and the J gene lost 0 bases, with 6 bases spanning the gap. This CDR3 is 14 amino acids long. CDR1 is KGHSH, CDR2 LQKENI, per germline. The CDR3 reads CASSLGATNEKLFF. The CDR3 DNA reads TGTGCCAGCTCACTCGGTGCAACTAATGAAAAACTGTTTTTT.

This chain connects TRBV2 to TRBJ2-7; the match to TRBD1 covers 7 bases. Germline V gene lookup returns CDR1 SNHLY and CDR2 FYNNEI. The CDR3 extends over 14 amino acids. V lost 4 bases and J lost 6; bases outside the gene matches: 9. CDR3 amino acids: CASSAPEGASEQYF. CDR3 coding DNA: TGTGCCAGCAGTGCCCCAGAGGGGGCGAGCGAGCAGTACTTC.

This chain uses TRBV7-3 with TRBJ2-1; the match to TRBD1 covers 10 bases. The CDR3 totals 18 residues. V trimming: 0 bases; J trimming: 4 bases; junction bases outside the gene matches: 9. CDR1 and CDR2 (germline): SGHTA, FQGTGA. CDR3 sequence: CASSLTVLGTGEYNEQFF. The CDR3 DNA follows: TGTGCCAGCAGCTTAACGGTCCTGGGGACAGGGGAGTACAATGAGCAGTTCTTC.

The rearrangement uses TRBV9 and TRBJ2-1, with 10 bases matching TRBD2. The CDR3 totals 18 residues. V lost 4 bases and J lost 8; bases outside the gene matches: 18. Looked up from germline, CDR1 is SGDLS and CDR2 is YYNGEE. The DNA for the CDR3 is TGTGCCAGCAGCTATAAAACTCTAGCGGGAGACCAATCGGATGAGCAGTTCTTC. As protein: CASSYKTLAGDQSDEQFF.

The rearrangement uses TRBV11-3 and TRBJ2-1, with 7 bases aligning to TRBD2. Unmatched junction bases numbered 11, after V lost 5 bases and J lost 4 bases. Germline CDR1 reads SGHNT; CDR2 reads YENEEA. This CDR3 is 16 amino acids long. The CDR3 sequence is CASSPLTGREYNEQFF. The DNA of the CDR3 is TGTGCCAGCAGCCCCTTGACGGGGAGGGAATACAATGAGCAGTTCTTC.

This clone was recorded once. The rearrangement joins TRBV7-9 to TRBJ1-1; no reliable D call. This CDR3 is 13 amino acids long. The germline CDR1 and CDR2 sequences are SEHNR and FQNEAQ (reference sequence). The V gene lost 1 base and the J gene lost 5 bases, with 8 bases spanning the gap. The CDR3 sequence is CASSLGGGTEAFF. As DNA, the CDR3 is TGTGCCAGCAGCTTAGGGGGAGGGACTGAAGCTTTCTTT.

The chain employs TRBV7-9 and TRBJ1-3; D unclear. Germline V gives CDR1 SEHNR, CDR2 FQNEAQ (reference sequence). This CDR3 comprises 13 residues. Trimming took 5 bases from V and 5 from J, leaving 10 bases between them. The CDR3 DNA reads as TGTGCCAGCAGCGTAACAGCACGAAACACCATATATTTT. This encodes CASSVTARNTIYF.

V usage is TRBV4-3 and J usage is TRBJ2-7; TRBD2 matches 8 bases. The V and J ends lost 0 bases and 3 bases, in that order; junction bases with no gene match: 10. CDR1 is LGHNA and CDR2 is YSLEER in the germline V gene. The CDR3 covers 17 residues. The CDR3 reads CASSQDRAGGFIYEQYF. The DNA of the CDR3 is TGCGCCAGCAGCCAAGACAGGGCGGGAGGATTCATCTACGAGCAGTACTTC.

The genes are TRBV6-5 and TRBJ1-1; D is uncertain. The CDR3 spans 12 residues. The V end was cut by 10 bases, the J end by 4 bases, with 13 bases between. Germline CDR1 MNHEY, CDR2 SVGAGI. The CDR3 DNA follows: TGTGCCACCTTTGACGGGAGCACTGAAGCTTTCTTT. Translating gives CATFDGSTEAFF.

J is TRBJ2-1 and V is TRBV7-3; D gene unclear. CDR3 size: 15 residues. Trimming stripped 2 bases from V and 0 bases from J, with 8 bases between. The germline CDR1 and CDR2 sequences are SGHTA and FQGTGA. Here the CDR3 DNA reads TGTGCCAGCAGCTTAGTAGCTAACTCCTACAATGAGCAGTTCTTC. As protein: CASSLVANSYNEQFF. The entire variable domain, with the rest obtained from reference TRBV7-3 and TRBJ2-1, is as follows: GAGVSQTPSNKVTEKGKYVELRCDPISGHTALYWYRQSLGQGPEFLIYFQGTGAADDSGLPNDRFFAVRPEGSVSTLKIQRTERGDSAVYLCASSLVANSYNEQFFGPGTRLTVL.

The chain links TRBV6-1 to TRBJ1-1; possible D gene TRBD1, 5 bases. Trimming took off 6 bases at V and 4 bases at J, with 9 bases between the two ends. The CDR3 contains 12 residues. Germline loops: CDR1 MNHNS, CDR2 SASEGT. The CDR3 region has the DNA TGTGCCAGCAGCAGGGATTTCACTGAAGCTTTCTTT. Residues: CASSRDFTEAFF.

The rearrangement uses TRBV5-1 and TRBJ1-1; TRBD1 is a possible D gene (5 bases). The germline V and J ends were trimmed by 0 bases and 0 bases, with 15 bases remaining between them. This CDR3 region has 17 residues. Germline V gene lookup returns CDR1 SGHRS and CDR2 YFSETQ. The CDR3 bases are TGCGCCAGCAGCTTGGTCCTTTCGGGGGGTTTGAACACTGAAGCTTTCTTT. It specifies CASSLVLSGGLNTEAFF.

The CDR3 sequence is CASGLQGPPYEQYF. In nucleotides, the CDR3 is TGTGCCAGCGGCCTACAGGGCCCCCCCTACGAGCAGTACTTC. This chain joins TRBV27 and TRBJ2-7, with D maybe TRBD1 (6 bases). Looked up from germline, CDR1 is MNHEY and CDR2 is SMNVEV (reference sequence). V lost 8 bases and J 2 bases, leaving 16 bases between the germline ends. This CDR3 comprises 14 residues.

This clone was seen only once. The gene calls are TRBV7-2 and TRBJ2-7, with D unclear. The CDR3 loop spans 13 amino acids. Germline loops: CDR1 SGHTA, CDR2 FQGNSA. The V end lost 2 bases, the J end lost 3 bases, and 8 bases lay between the germline ends. The DNA for the CDR3 is TGTGCCAGCAGCTTAACAGAAGACTACGAGCAGTACTTC. Protein sequence: CASSLTEDYEQYF.

The chain uses TRBV7-9 and TRBJ1-2; TRBD1 agrees at 8 bases. With 5 bases clipped from V and 7 bases from J, the junction kept 3 bases outside the gene matches. The V gene's germline CDR1 is SEHNR and CDR2 FQNEAQ (reference sequence). The CDR3 consists of 12 residues. CDR3 coding DNA: TGTGCCAGCAGCCTCAGGGGGCTTGGCTACACCTTC. Residues: CASSLRGLGYTF.

The rearrangement joins TRBV7-9 to TRBJ1-2; 8 bases fit TRBD1. Germline V lookup: CDR1 SEHNR, CDR2 FQNEAQ (reference sequence). This CDR3 is 13 amino acids long. V shed 10 bases and J 2 bases; nucleotides not matched to a gene: 6. In DNA, the CDR3 is TGTGCCATCAAATGGACAGGGAACTATGGCTACACCTTC. This encodes CAIKWTGNYGYTF.

The V call is TRBV28, the J call TRBJ1-1; tentatively, D is TRBD1 (6 bases). Trimming cost V 4 bases and J 5 bases, with 14 bases left between them. There are 14 residues in the CDR3. Germline assignment: CDR1 MDHEN and CDR2 SYDVKM. In nucleotides, the CDR3 is TGTGCCAGCAGTTACTCAGGGGAAGGAACTGAAGCTTTCTTT. Protein product: CASSYSGEGTEAFF.

The CDR3 DNA sequence: TGCGCCAGCAAAAAACGGGAGATATGGGCTAGCACAGATACGCAGTATTTT. Protein product: CASKKREIWASTDTQYF. The chain links TRBV10-2 to TRBJ2-3; maybe TRBD2 (6 bases). CDR3 length: 17 residues. Germline CDR1 is WSHSY and CDR2 is SAAADI. V dropped 7 bases and J dropped 0 bases, with 20 bases sitting between them.

This rearrangement joins TRBV5-1 to TRBJ2-4; the D gene is possibly TRBD1 (6 bases). Deletions cut 4 bases from V and 1 base from J, with 9 bases between. The length of the CDR3 is 14 residues. CDR1 is SGHRS, CDR2 YFSETQ, per germline. The CDR3 loop is CASSPQGAKNIQYF. In DNA, the CDR3 is TGCGCCAGCAGCCCCCAGGGGGCCAAAAACATTCAGTACTTC.